This TCR beta chain emerged from a study of blood T cell repertoires in COVID-19. Whole-study context: Researchers got acute and convalescent COVID-19 samples from the United States, Italy and Spain. T cells, B-cell-depleted T cells, or PBMCs supplied cDNA or gDNA.

Germline V lookup: CDR1 MDHEN, CDR2 SYDVKM. The V segment lost 4 bases and the J segment 4 bases; nucleotides outside the gene matches: 8. This CDR3 comprises 16 residues. Clones were read by immunoSEQ multiplex PCR, and TCRdb kept only the in-frame ones, dropping some. The sample includes about 440,000 clones, around 89% seen only once; the top ten take roughly 4.3%. This receptor was obtained from a woman aged 25 to 45 with acute or convalescent COVID-19. The chain has TRBV28 and TRBJ1-5; 9 bases agree with TRBD1. The sequenced material came from peripheral blood. The CDR3 loop reads CASSSVDRGRNQPQHF. The DNA for the CDR3 is TGTGCCAGCAGTTCAGTGGACAGGGGCCGGAATCAGCCCCAGCATTTT.